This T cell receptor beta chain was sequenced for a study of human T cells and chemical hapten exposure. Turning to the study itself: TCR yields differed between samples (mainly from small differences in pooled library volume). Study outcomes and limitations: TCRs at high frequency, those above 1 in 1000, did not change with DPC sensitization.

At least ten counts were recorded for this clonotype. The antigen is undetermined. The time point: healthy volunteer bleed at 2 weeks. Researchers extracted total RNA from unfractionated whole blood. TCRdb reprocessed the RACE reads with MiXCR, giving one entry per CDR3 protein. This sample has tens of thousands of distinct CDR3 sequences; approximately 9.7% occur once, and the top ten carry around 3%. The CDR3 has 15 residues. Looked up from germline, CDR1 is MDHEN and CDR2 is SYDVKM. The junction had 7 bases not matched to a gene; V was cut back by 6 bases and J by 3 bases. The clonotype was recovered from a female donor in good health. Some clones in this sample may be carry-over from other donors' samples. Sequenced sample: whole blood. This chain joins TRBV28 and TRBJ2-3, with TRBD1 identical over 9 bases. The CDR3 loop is CASRGQGRGTDTQYF. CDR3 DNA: TGTGCCAGCAGGGGACAGGGAAGAGGTACAGATACGCAGTATTTT.